The clone carrying this T cell receptor beta chain was detected ten times or more. These data belong to a study of T cells in Graves' hyperthyroidism and ophthalmopathy. The overall study: Pretreatment peripheral blood was obtained at initial diagnosis.

The authors deemed Graves' hyperthyroidism stable absent ophthalmopathy progression within 18 months. Those patients with uncontrolled infection, other autoimmune disease, pregnancy or lactation were excluded. Diagnostic decisions used clinical symptoms, serum thyroxine and TRAb, thyroid ultrasound and orbital computed tomography. The CDR3 is 16 residues long. The germline V and J ends were trimmed by 6 bases and 2 bases, with 17 bases remaining between them. Germline V gene data show CDR1 as MDHEN and CDR2 as SYDVKM. Amplification of TCR beta CDR3 regions was performed using RNA transcripts as template. A first-round RT-PCR of the TCR CDR3 used the HTBI primer set. TCRdb ran MiXCR on the multiplex PCR reads and lists one entry per CDR3 protein. The top ten clones hold around a sixth of a sample with more than 550,000 distinct CDR3 sequences, 17% of them seen once.

The origin of this receptor is a man in his forties or fifties with Graves' hyperthyroidism. J is TRBJ1-5 and V is TRBV28; D ambiguous. Material: blood. The CDR3: CASSPTLGRGNQPQHF. CDR3 in DNA: TGTGCCAGCAGCCCCACCCTCGGACGAGGCAATCAGCCCCAGCATTTT.